The clone carrying this T cell receptor beta chain has just a few counts. Individually, cDNA molecules had unique molecular identifiers attached to them. TCRdb recomputed calls from the 5' RACE reads with MiXCR, one row per CDR3 protein. The sample has about 44,000 distinct CDR3 sequences, 20% to 25% seen once. This record comes from a study of early T cells in non-severe SARS-CoV-2 infection. Study as a whole: The chains were unpaired, and the sequenced material was bulk RNA from unsorted whole blood.

The V end lost 5 bases, the J end lost 0 bases, and 7 bases lay between the germline ends. The CDR3 has 14 residues. Germline V gives CDR1 MNHEY, CDR2 SVGAGI. The sample consisted of whole blood, taken at baseline. The sequence derives from an adult who was a healthcare worker with PCR-confirmed SARS-CoV-2 infection or an uninfected control (not recorded which). V is TRBV6-5 and J is TRBJ2-2; a possible D gene is TRBD1 (6 bases). DNA for the CDR3: TGTGCCAGCAGTGAGGGGGCGAACACCGGGGAGCTGTTTTTT. Protein product: CASSEGANTGELFF.